This T cell receptor beta chain was identified during a study of OX40 agonist ivuxolimab in advanced cancers. Study as a whole: Among those enrolled, mean age was about 63 years (range about 23 to 90) and roughly 84% were male.

Sequenced by immunoSEQ multiplex PCR; TCRdb stores in-frame clones only, minus some. The sample gives 73,000 or so clones, approximately 91% of which show up once; less than 0.8% is in the top ten. The CDR3 runs to 15 residues. Trimming pared 3 bases from V and 2 bases from J, leaving 15 bases between. Germline lookup yields CDR1 SGHRS and CDR2 YFSETQ. The chain carries TRBV5-1 and TRBJ2-7; the D gene is possibly TRBD1 (6 bases). The sequencing here drew on CD4+ or CD8+ T cells sorted from blood, taken in a trial of the OX40 agonist ivuxolimab. The origin of this receptor is an adult with an advanced solid tumor such as melanoma, head and neck, liver or kidney cancer. The CDR3 sequence is CASSSGHLGAYEQYF. Here the CDR3 DNA reads TGCGCCAGCAGCTCGGGACACCTGGGCGCCTACGAGCAGTACTTC.